Below, 15 T cell receptor beta chains from the same sample are listed, as sequenced in a study of T-cell reconstitution after alpha-beta-depleted transplantation in children. Using unique molecular identifiers, the investigators prepared the TCRbeta library. TCRdb analysed the PCR reads with MiXCR anew, one entry per CDR3 protein. This sample has almost 400,000 distinct CDR3 sequences; roughly 22% occur once, and the top ten carry 3.8%. Sequenced here: PBMCs from the stem cell graft donor, sampled from the stem cell graft. All receptors derive from a human donor who donated a stem cell graft to a child with acute myeloid leukemia.

There are a few counts of this clonotype. The chain employs TRBV4-3 and TRBJ2-7; D unresolved. This CDR3 has 14 residues. Germline V gene sequence: CDR1 LGHNA, CDR2 YSLEER. V was cut by 0 bases and J by 0 bases, with 6 bases left in between. CDR3 sequence: CASSQEARSYEQYF. The CDR3 nucleotides read TGCGCCAGCAGCCAAGAGGCCCGCTCCTACGAGCAGTACTTC.

Regarding this clonotype: This sequence may be a read error, since a much larger clone differs from it by one base. V is TRBV20-1 and J is TRBJ2-1, with a weak D call TRBD2 (5 bases). Trimming took 3 bases from V and 3 from J, leaving 6 bases between them. CDR3 length equals 12 residues. Germline-derived CDR1 and CDR2 are DFQATT and SNEGSKA (reference sequence). As DNA, the CDR3 is TGCAGTGCTAGCGGGAACTACAATGAGCAGTTCTTC. Residues: CSASGNYNEQFF.

The chain is built from TRBV5-1 and TRBJ2-1, with D hard to call. There are 12 residues in the CDR3. Germline CDR1 SGHRS, CDR2 YFSETQ. V was clipped by 4 bases and J by 8 bases, with 10 bases between them. CDR3 sequence (DNA): TGCGCCAGCAGCCCACGAGACCATGAGCAGTTCTTC. It is translated as CASSPRDHEQFF.

The J gene is TRBJ2-5, the V gene TRBV4-1, with 13 bases fitting TRBD2. The V and J ends lost 6 bases and 5 bases, in that order; junction bases with no gene match: 6. The CDR3 loop spans 15 amino acids. The germline V gene has CDR1 MGHRA and CDR2 YSYEKL. The CDR3 reads CASSRGLAGAETQYF. CDR3 nucleotide sequence: TGCGCCAGCAGTCGCGGACTAGCGGGAGCGGAGACCCAGTACTTC.

The chain links TRBV20-1 to TRBJ2-3, with D perhaps matching TRBD1 or TRBD2 (5 bases each). Germline lookup yields CDR1 DFQATT and CDR2 SNEGSKA (reference sequence). The CDR3 sequence is 12 residues long. V shed 0 bases and J shed 8 bases, with 9 bases lying between them. CDR3: CSARETGTTQYF. DNA of the CDR3: TGCAGTGCTAGAGAAACCGGGACTACGCAGTATTTT.

This clonotype was detected a few times. The rearrangement joins TRBV15 to TRBJ1-6; unclear D gene. CDR3 length: 15 amino acids. CDR1 is LNHNV and CDR2 is YYDKDF in the germline V gene (reference sequence). The germline V and J ends were trimmed by 1 base and 5 bases, with 9 bases remaining between them. The CDR3 DNA reads as TGTGCCACCAGCAGAGTAGGAGTCAATAATTCACCCCTCCACTTT. Its translation is CATSRVGVNNSPLHF.

This clonotype has more than one count but fewer than ten. The chain is built from TRBV7-9 and TRBJ2-7; TRBD1 agrees at 10 bases. Germline V gene sequence: CDR1 SEHNR, CDR2 FQNEAQ (reference sequence). The V segment lost 3 bases and the J segment 5 bases; nucleotides outside the gene matches: 4. There are 14 residues in the CDR3. The CDR3, as DNA: TGTGCCAGCAGCTTCACCGGGACAGGGGACGAGCAGTACTTC. It specifies CASSFTGTGDEQYF.

This clonotype appeared a few times. The chain has TRBV5-6 and TRBJ2-1, with a tentative D call TRBD1 (5 bases). CDR3 length equals 15 residues. Trimming cost V 2 bases and J 3 bases, with 12 bases left between them. Germline V gene lookup returns CDR1 SGHDT and CDR2 YYEEEE. For the CDR3, the DNA is TGTGCCAGCAGCTTATCAGGGAACCTCTACAATGAGCAGTTCTTC. This gives the protein CASSLSGNLYNEQFF. Full variable domain (missing parts from reference TRBV5-6 and TRBJ2-1): DAGVTQSPTHLIKTRGQQVTLRCSPKSGHDTVSWYQQALGQGPQFIFQYYEEEERQRGNFPDRFSGHQFPNYSSELNVNALLLGDSALYLCASSLSGNLYNEQFFGPGTRLTVL.

Only a few counts were recorded for this clonotype. Here the CDR3 reads CASSLDTDTGELFF. CDR3 coding DNA: TGTGCCAGCAGTTTAGACACGGACACCGGGGAGCTGTTTTTT. The chain joins TRBV12-3 or TRBV12-4 to TRBJ2-2; unclear D gene. V gave up 1 base and J gave up 3 bases, with 6 bases separating them. This CDR3 has 14 amino acids.

This clonotype was seen more than once but under ten times. In DNA, the CDR3 is TGTGCCAGCAGCCCGTGGGGTCAAGGCTACGAGCAGTACTTC. Its protein product is CASSPWGQGYEQYF. This sequence joins TRBV3-1 and TRBJ2-7; D remains unclear. The V and J ends lost 4 bases and 3 bases respectively, with 13 bases between them. This CDR3 has 14 residues. Per germline, CDR1 LGHDT and CDR2 YNNKEL (reference sequence).

The V call is TRBV5-1, the J call TRBJ1-2; D unresolved. Germline V CDR1 and CDR2: SGHRS, YFSETQ. V lost 5 bases, J lost 8 bases, and 16 bases lay in between. The CDR3 extends over 13 amino acids. The CDR3 DNA is TGCGCCAGCAGAGGCGAGAGGGTGGTAGGCTACACCTTC. This gives the protein CASRGERVVGYTF.

The V call is TRBV5-1, the J call TRBJ2-7, with 9 nucleotides matching TRBD2. The V gene's germline CDR1 is SGHRS and CDR2 YFSETQ. This CDR3 region has 19 residues. V lost 0 bases and J lost 3; bases outside the gene matches: 16. CDR3 sequence (DNA): TGCGCCAGCAGCTTGGCCAGGGTTAGTCCTAGCGGGACGAGCTACGAGCAGTACTTC. It translates to CASSLARVSPSGTSYEQYF.

J is TRBJ2-3 and V is TRBV7-2; the match to TRBD2 covers 7 bases. The CDR3 runs to 17 residues. Trimming removed 5 bases from V and 1 base from J; junction bases left unmatched: 12. Germline lookup yields CDR1 SGHTA and CDR2 FQGNSA. The CDR3 DNA reads TGTGCCAGCAGCATTAGCGGGCCCCAATTGGGCACAGATACGCAGTATTTT. This codes for CASSISGPQLGTDTQYF.

This clonotype was seen a handful of times. CDR3 protein: CASSRRGDSGANVLTF. The CDR3 coding sequence is TGTGCCAGCAGCCGACGCGGGGACTCTGGGGCCAACGTCCTGACTTTC. The chain recombines TRBV7-8 with TRBJ2-6, with a weak D call TRBD2 (6 bases). CDR3 length: 16 residues. The germline V gene has CDR1 SGHVS and CDR2 FQNEAQ. V lost 5 bases, J lost 0 bases, and 11 bases lay in between.

The chain carries TRBV5-1 and TRBJ1-1, with no clear D. Per germline, CDR1 SGHRS and CDR2 YFSETQ. The CDR3 consists of 17 residues. The V end lost 4 bases, the J end lost 13 bases, and 32 bases lay between the germline ends. The CDR3 DNA is TGCGCCAGCAGCCCAGGAACACTCCGCGTTCTGGTTGGAGAGGTTTTCTTT. Translating gives CASSPGTLRVLVGEVFF. Supplemented by reference TRBV5-1 and TRBJ1-1, the full variable domain reads KAGVTQTPRYLIKTRGQQVTLSCSPISGHRSVSWYQQTPGQGLQFLFEYFSETQRNKGNFPGRFSGRQFSNSRSEMNVSTLELGDSALYLCASSPGTLRVLVGEVFFGQGTRLTVV.